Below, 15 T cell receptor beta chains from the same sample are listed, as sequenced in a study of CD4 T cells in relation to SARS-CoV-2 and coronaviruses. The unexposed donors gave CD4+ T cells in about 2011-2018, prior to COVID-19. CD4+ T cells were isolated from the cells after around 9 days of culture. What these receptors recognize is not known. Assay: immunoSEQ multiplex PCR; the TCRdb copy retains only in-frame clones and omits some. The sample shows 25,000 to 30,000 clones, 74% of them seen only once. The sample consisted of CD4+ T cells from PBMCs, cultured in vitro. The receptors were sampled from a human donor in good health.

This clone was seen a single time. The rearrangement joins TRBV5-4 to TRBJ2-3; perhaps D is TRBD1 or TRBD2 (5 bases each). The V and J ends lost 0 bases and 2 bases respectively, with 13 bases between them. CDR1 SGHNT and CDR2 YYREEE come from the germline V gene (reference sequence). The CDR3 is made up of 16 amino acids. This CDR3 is CASSLGSWGPTDTQYF. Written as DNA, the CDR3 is TGTGCCAGCAGCTTGGGGTCGTGGGGACCCACAGATACGCAGTATTTT. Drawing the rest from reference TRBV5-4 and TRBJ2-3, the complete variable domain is ETGVTQSPTHLIKTRGQQVTLRCSSQSGHNTVSWYQQALGQGPQFIFQYYREEENGRGNFPPRFSGLQFPNYSSELNVNALELDDSALYLCASSLGSWGPTDTQYFGPGTRLTVL.

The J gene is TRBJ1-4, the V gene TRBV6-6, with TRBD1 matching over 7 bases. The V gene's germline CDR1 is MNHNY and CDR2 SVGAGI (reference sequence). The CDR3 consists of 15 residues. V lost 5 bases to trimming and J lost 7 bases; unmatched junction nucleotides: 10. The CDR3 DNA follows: TGTGCCAGCAGTCCTGGACAGGCCGGGAGTGAAAAACTGTTTTTT. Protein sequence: CASSPGQAGSEKLFF.

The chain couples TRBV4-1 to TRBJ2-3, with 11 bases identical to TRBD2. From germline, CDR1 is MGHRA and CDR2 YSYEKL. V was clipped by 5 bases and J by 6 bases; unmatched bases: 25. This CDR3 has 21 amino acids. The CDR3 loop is CASSVIAGGRGKSALDDTQYF. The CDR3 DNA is TGCGCCAGCAGCGTGATAGCGGGGGGGCGGGGCAAATCGGCACTCGACGATACGCAGTATTTT.

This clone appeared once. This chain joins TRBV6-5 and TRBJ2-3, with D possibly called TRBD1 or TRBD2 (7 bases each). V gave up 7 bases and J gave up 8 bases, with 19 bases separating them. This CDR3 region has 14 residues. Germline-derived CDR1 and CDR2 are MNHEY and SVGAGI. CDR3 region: CASNGGQGGSTQYF. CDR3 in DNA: TGTGCCAGCAACGGGGGGCAAGGGGGCTCTACGCAGTATTTT.

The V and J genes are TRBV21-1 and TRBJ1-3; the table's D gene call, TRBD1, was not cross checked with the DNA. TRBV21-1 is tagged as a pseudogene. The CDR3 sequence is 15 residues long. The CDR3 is CASSTHRDRGNTIYF. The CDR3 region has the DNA TGTGCCAGCAGCACCCACCGGGACAGGGGAAACACCATATATTTT.

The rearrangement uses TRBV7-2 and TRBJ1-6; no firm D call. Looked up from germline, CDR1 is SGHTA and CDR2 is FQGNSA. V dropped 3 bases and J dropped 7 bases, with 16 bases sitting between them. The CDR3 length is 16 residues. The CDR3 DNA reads TGTGCCAGCAGCTTTACTCTAGGACTGAGAAATTCACCCCTCCACTTT. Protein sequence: CASSFTLGLRNSPLHF.

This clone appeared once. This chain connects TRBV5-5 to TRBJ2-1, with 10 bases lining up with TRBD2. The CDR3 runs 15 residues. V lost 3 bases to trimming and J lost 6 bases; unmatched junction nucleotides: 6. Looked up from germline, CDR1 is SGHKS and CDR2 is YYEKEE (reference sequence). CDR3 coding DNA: TGTGCCAGCAGCTCTAGCGGGGGACTCCCCAATGAGCAGTTCTTC. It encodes CASSSSGGLPNEQFF.

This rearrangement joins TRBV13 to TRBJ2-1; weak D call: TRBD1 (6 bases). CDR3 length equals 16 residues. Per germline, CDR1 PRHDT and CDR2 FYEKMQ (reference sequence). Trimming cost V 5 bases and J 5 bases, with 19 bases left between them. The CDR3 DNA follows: TGTGCCAGCAGCACTCACAGGGAAGGTAGGGACAATGAGCAGTTCTTC. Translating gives CASSTHREGRDNEQFF.

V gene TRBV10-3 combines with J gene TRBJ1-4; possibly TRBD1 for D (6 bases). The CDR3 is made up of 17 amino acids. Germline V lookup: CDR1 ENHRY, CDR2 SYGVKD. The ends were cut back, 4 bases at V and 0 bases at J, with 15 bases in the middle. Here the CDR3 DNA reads TGTGCCATCAGTGGGGGGGCAGGAACCGCAACTAATGAAAAACTGTTTTTT. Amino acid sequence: CAISGGAGTATNEKLFF.

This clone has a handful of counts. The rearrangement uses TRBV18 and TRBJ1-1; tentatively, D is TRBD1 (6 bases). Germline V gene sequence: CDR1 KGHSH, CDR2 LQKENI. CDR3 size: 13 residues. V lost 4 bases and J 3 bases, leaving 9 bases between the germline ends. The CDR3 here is CASSLEGDTEAFF. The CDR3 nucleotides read TGTGCCAGCTCACTAGAGGGGGACACTGAAGCTTTCTTT.

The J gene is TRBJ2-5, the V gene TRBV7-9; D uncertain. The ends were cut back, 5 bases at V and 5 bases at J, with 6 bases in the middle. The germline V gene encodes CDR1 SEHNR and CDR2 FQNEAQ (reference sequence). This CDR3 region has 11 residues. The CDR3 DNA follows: TGTGCCAGCAGCCCCTATGAGACCCAGTACTTC. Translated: CASSPYETQYF.

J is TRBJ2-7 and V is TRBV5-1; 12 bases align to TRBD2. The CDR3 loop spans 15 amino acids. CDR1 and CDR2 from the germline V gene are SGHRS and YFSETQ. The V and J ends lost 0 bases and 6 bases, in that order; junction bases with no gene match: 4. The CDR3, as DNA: TGCGCCAGCAGCTTGGTAGCTAGCGGGGGGGCCGAGCAGTACTTC. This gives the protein CASSLVASGGAEQYF.

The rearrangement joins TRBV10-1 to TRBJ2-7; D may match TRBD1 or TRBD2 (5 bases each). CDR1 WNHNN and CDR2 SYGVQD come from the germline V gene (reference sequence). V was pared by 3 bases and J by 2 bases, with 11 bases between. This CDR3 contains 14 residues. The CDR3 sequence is CASSERGVPYEQYF. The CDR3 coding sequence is TGCGCCAGCAGTGAAAGGGGAGTGCCCTACGAGCAGTACTTC.

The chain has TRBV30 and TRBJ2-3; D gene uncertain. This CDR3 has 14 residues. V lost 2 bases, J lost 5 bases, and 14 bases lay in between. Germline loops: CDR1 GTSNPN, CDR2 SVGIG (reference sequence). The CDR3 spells CAWSMNQLGDTQYF. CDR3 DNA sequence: TGTGCCTGGAGTATGAACCAGCTCGGAGATACGCAGTATTTT.

The chain's CDR3 is CASSQGGSYGYTF. CDR3 DNA: TGCGCCAGCAGCCAGGGGGGGAGCTATGGCTACACCTTC. The V call is TRBV4-3, the J call TRBJ1-2, with D possibly matching TRBD1 (5 bases). V dropped 3 bases and J dropped 4 bases, with 9 bases sitting between them. CDR1 is LGHNA, CDR2 YSLEER, per germline. There are 13 residues in the CDR3.